The following is a T cell receptor (beta chain) sequence with its context. No antigen is known for it. A unique molecular identifier was attached to every TCR cDNA molecule. TCRdb itself ran the 5' RACE reads through MiXCR, one entry per CDR3 protein. Of 80,000 to 95,000 distinct CDR3 sequences in the sample, 7% to 9% were seen once. This specimen comes from a study of spatial heterogeneity in lung cancer. Study as a whole: On average, each unique TCR and UMI combination appeared more than ten times in raw reads.

Noted time point: sample taken at primary tumor resection. No cell sorting; template was whole RNA from tumor, lung tissue or PBMC. A total of around 72 untreated early-stage non-small cell lung cancer patients served as donors. Study results and limitations: Ubiquitous, expanded tumor-derived TCRs were more frequently observed in blood at resection than at follow-up.

The sequencing used PBMCs, collected at surgery. This receptor was taken from a male donor with early-stage non-small cell lung cancer.

The CDR3 loop reads CASSPFGQGDSYEQYF. CDR3 bases: TGTGCCAGCAGTCCGTTCGGACAGGGGGACTCCTACGAGCAGTACTTC. V gene TRBV28 combines with J gene TRBJ2-7; the match to TRBD1 covers 10 bases. CDR1 and CDR2 (germline): MDHEN, SYDVKM. After removal of 5 bases from V and 0 bases from J, the junction contained 7 bases not matched to a gene. The CDR3 is 16 amino acids.